The 2 T cell receptor beta chains given below trace back to one sample, sequenced in a study of blood T cell repertoires in COVID-19. The protocol was immunoSEQ multiplex PCR, while the TCRdb copy is restricted to in-frame clones and leaves out a portion. The data show roughly 350,000 clones, around nine tenths seen once. Sequenced input: peripheral blood. The receptors were sampled from a woman in her 70s with COVID-19, enrolled during active disease.

This sequence joins TRBV19 and TRBJ2-7; 9 bases fit TRBD2. V was clipped by 6 bases and J by 2 bases; unmatched bases: 8. CDR1 LNHDA and CDR2 SQIVND come from the germline V gene (reference sequence). The CDR3 consists of 15 residues. The CDR3: CASSLTSGPTYEQYF. In nucleotides, the CDR3 is TGTGCCAGTAGCCTAACTAGCGGGCCCACCTACGAGCAGTACTTC.

The chain has TRBV7-8 and TRBJ2-5, with D possibly matching TRBD2 (6 bases). This CDR3 has 13 residues. V lost 5 bases and J 4 bases, leaving 11 bases between the germline ends. CDR1 and CDR2 from the germline V gene are SGHVS and FQNEAQ. Written as DNA, the CDR3 is TGTGCCAGCAGCCCACGGAGGGGAGAGACCCAGTACTTC. It encodes CASSPRRGETQYF.